The following is a TCR beta chain sequence with its context. Which antigen it targets is not known. No much larger clonotype is one base removed from it; base qualities were not supplied. This entry belongs to a study of T cell responses to AZD1222 COVID-19 vaccine (dated by TCRdb to 2020 to 2023). Study-wide context: AZD1222 recipients whose second dose came at about 4 weeks and those whose second dose came at about 12 weeks were combined into one group, since spike-specific TCR depth and breadth did not differ between the two schedules. TCR sequencing was performed for some 250 trial participants, of whom 207 were given two doses of AZD1222 and approximately 26 were given two doses of MenACWY control vaccine. Trial participants were enrolled into age subgroups of 18-55, 56-69 and 70-plus years, which contained around 140, 26 and 57 TCR-sequenced participants, respectively. Beyond this particular receptor, the publication reports: Spike-specific TCR breadth and depth rose significantly after two AZD1222 doses compared with day 0 and with MenACWY recipients. Vaccine-associated CD4 TCRs spanned the whole spike protein, with dominant responses in regions 160-218 and 743-854. Reportedly, almost half of the unique spike-specific TCRs recognized epitopes lying outside the regions that are mutated in the B.1.351 and B.1.1.7 variants. Because no samples from the day 14 peak response were available, repertoires could be characterized only after the peak T cell response. Only five to seven AZD1222 recipients were SARS-CoV-2 seropositive at baseline, limiting conclusions about previously exposed vaccinees. Participants were mostly white British, with more females than males. The authors suggested clonal diversity may have been underestimated. The 56-69-year group was small, and its depth increase did not reach significance, likely because of low power.

The CDR3 regions of human TCRbeta chains were analyzed by immunosequencing. The source study handled its data this way. TCRs in the repertoires were compared against a reference library of SARS-CoV-2-specific TCRs that had been generated with the MIRA antigen-specificity platform. Breadth was defined as the fraction of unique TCRs that were SARS-CoV-2-associated. Depth was defined as the fraction of total T cells that were SARS-CoV-2-associated. Using the MIRA data, each spike-specific TCR was mapped to the spike region that the TCR reacts to and placed in a CD4 or CD8 class. Log10-transformed breadth and depth values were compared by one-way ANOVA with Sidak's multiple comparisons tests. TCRdb provides this immuneACCESS table in a form limited to in-frame rearrangements. Some clones are lacking; in checked studies, under half of them reflect an unresolved V gene, and why the rest are absent is not known. The V and J calls and clone size are taken from that table; D and trimming were inferred from the DNA. Within this sample are approximately 110,000 clones, with about 88% of them counted one time only. The top ten constitute roughly 4.5% of the sample.

The trim is 0 bases for V and 7 bases for J, with a gap of 11 bases between the germline ends. The CDR3 has 14 amino acids, counting the end cysteine and phenylalanine. Just the 42-base CDR3 DNA is kept, in frame starting at base 1. CDR1 and CDR2 (LNHDA, SQIVND) derive from the germline V gene (reference sequence). The time point label here, explained by the study, means: baseline before first vaccination. Vaccinee samples were obtained from the UK trials COV001 and COV002, which included a single-blind randomized controlled phase 2/3 trial of AZD1222 (ChAdOx1 nCoV-19) in healthy adults. For TCRbeta chain sequencing, PBMC samples from trial participants were taken at day 0 and at day 28 after the second dose.

The rearrangement joined TRBV19 to TRBJ2-3; 6 matching bases give a weak D call of TRBD2. This sequence originates from an adult in good health. The sample in question was peripheral blood, obtained on day 0 of AZD1222 vaccination. The CDR3 protein is CASSIDLGGNTQYF. The bases are TGTGCCAGTAGTATAGATCTAGGCGGGAATACGCAGTATTTT.